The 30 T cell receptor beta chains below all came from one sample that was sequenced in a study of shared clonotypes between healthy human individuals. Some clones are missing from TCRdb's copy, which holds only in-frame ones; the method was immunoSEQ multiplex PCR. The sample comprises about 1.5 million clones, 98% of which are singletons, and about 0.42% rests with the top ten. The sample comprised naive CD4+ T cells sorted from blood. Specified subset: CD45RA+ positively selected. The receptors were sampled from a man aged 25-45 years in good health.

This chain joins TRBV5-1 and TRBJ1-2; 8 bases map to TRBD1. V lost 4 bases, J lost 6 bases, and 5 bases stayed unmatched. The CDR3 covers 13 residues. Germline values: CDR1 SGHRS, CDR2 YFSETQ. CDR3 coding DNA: TGCGCCAGCAGCGTGGACAGGGAACATGGCTACACCTTC. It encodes CASSVDREHGYTF.

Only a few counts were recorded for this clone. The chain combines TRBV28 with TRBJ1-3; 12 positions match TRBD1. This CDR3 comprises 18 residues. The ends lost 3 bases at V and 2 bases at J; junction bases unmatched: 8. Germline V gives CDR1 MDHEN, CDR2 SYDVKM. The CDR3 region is CASSFPGTGGAAGNTIYF. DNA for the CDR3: TGTGCCAGCAGTTTCCCCGGGACAGGGGGCGCGGCTGGAAACACCATATATTTT.

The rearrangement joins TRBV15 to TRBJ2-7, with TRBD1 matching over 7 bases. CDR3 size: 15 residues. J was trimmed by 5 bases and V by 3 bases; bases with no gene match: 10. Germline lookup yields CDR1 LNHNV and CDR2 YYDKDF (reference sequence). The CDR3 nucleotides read TGTGCCACCAGCAGGTGGTTACAGGGGCTCGACGAGCAGTACTTC. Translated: CATSRWLQGLDEQYF.

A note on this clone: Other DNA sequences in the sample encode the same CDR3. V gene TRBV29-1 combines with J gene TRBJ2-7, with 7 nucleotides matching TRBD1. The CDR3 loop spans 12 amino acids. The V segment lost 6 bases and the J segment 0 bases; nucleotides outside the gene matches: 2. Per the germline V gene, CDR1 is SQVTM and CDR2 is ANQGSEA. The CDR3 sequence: CSVRDSSYEQYF. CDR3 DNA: TGCAGCGTAAGGGACAGCTCCTACGAGCAGTACTTC.

In DNA, the CDR3 is TGTGCCATCAGTGAATATAGGACAGGGGGCAGCGAGCAGTACTTC. It specifies CAISEYRTGGSEQYF. This sequence joins TRBV10-3 and TRBJ2-7, with 11 bases matching TRBD1. Germline CDR1 ENHRY, CDR2 SYGVKD. The CDR3 contains 15 residues. V shed 3 bases and J 6 bases; nucleotides not matched to a gene: 7.

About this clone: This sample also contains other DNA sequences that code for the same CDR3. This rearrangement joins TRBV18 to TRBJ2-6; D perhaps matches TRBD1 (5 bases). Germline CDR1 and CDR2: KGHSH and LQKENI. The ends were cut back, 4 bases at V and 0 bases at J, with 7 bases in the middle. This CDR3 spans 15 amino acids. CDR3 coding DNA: TGTGCCAGCTCACTCACAGGCTCTGGGGCCAACGTCCTGACTTTC. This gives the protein CASSLTGSGANVLTF.

The CDR3 loop is CASSPGHGNEKLFF. The CDR3 DNA reads as TGTGCCAGCTCACCGGGACATGGTAATGAAAAACTGTTTTTT. The J gene is TRBJ1-4, the V gene TRBV18; D perhaps matches TRBD1 (6 bases). CDR3 size: 14 residues. Trimming stripped 3 bases from V and 4 bases from J, with 9 bases between. CDR1 KGHSH and CDR2 LQKENI come from the germline V gene. Supplemented by reference TRBV18 and TRBJ1-4, the full variable domain reads NAGVMQNPRHLVRRRGQEARLRCSPMKGHSHVYWYRQLPEEGLKFMVYLQKENIIDESGMPKERFSAEFPKEGPSILRIQQVVRGDSAAYFCASSPGHGNEKLFFGSGTQLSVL.

This chain's CDR3 is CASSSDRKGGYGYTF. The CDR3 bases are TGTGCCAGCAGCTCCGACCGGAAGGGAGGTTATGGCTACACCTTC. This chain uses TRBV7-9 with TRBJ1-2; no firm D call. CDR1 SEHNR and CDR2 FQNEAQ come from the germline V gene (reference sequence). V was pared by 4 bases and J by 5 bases, with 17 bases between. This CDR3 has 15 amino acids.

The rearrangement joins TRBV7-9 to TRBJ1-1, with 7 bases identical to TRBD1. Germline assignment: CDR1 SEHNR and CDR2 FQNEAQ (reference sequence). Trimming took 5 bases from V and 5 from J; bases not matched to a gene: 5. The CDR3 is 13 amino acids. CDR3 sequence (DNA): TGTGCCAGCAGCACGACAGGGCGTACTGAAGCTTTCTTT. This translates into CASSTTGRTEAFF. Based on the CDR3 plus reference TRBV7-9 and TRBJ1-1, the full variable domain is DTGVSQNPRHKITKRGQNVTFRCDPISEHNRLYWYRQTLGQGPEFLTYFQNEAQLEKSRLLSDRFSAERPKGSFSTLEIQRTEQGDSAMYLCASSTTGRTEAFFGQGTRLTVV.

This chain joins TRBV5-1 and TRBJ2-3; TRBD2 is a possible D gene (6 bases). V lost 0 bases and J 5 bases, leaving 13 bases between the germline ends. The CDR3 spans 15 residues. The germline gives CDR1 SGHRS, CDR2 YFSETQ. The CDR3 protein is CASSLEEGRKDTQYF. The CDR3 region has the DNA TGCGCCAGCAGCTTGGAGGAGGGCCGTAAAGATACGCAGTATTTT.

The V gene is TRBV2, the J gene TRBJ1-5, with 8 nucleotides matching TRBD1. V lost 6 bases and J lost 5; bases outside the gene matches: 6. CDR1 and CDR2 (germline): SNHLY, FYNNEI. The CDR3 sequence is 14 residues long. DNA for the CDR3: TGTGCCAGCAGCGAACAGGGGGTGGATCAGCCCCAGCATTTT. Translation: CASSEQGVDQPQHF.

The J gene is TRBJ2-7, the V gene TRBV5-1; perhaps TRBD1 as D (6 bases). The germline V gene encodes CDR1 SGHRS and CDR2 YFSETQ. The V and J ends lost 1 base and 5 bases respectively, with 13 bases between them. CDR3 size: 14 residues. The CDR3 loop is CASSLSAGADEQYF. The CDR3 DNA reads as TGCGCCAGCAGCTTGTCGGCAGGGGCGGACGAGCAGTACTTC.

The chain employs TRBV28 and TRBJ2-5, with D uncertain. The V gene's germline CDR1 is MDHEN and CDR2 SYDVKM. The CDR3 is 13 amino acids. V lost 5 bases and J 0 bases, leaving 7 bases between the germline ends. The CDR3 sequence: CASSRSYQETQYF. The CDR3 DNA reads TGTGCCAGCAGTCGCTCGTACCAAGAGACCCAGTACTTC.

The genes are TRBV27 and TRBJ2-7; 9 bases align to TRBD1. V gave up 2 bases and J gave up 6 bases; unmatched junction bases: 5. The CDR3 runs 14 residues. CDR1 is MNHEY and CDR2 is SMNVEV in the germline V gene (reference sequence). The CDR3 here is CASSLMGQGSEQYF. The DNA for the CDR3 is TGTGCCAGCAGTTTAATGGGACAGGGTTCCGAGCAGTACTTC.

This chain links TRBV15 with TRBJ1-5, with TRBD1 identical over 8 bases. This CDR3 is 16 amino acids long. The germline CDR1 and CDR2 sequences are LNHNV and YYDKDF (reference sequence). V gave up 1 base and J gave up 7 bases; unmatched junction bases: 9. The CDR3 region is CATSRGLDRGRQPQHF. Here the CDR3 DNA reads TGTGCCACCAGCAGAGGCCTTGACAGGGGACGACAGCCCCAGCATTTT.

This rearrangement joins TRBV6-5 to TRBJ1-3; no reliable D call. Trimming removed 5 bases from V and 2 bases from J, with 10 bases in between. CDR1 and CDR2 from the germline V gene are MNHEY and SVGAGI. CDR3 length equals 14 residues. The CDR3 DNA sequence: TGTGCCAGCAGTAGAACAGCTACTGGAAACACCATATATTTT. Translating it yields CASSRTATGNTIYF.

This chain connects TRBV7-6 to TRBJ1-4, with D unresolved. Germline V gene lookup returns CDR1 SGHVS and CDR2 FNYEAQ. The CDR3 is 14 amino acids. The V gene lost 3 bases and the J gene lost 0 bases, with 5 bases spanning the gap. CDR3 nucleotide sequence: TGTGCCAGCAGCTTGGCTGCAACTAATGAAAAACTGTTTTTT. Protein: CASSLAATNEKLFF.

Here the CDR3 DNA reads TGTGCCAGCAGGAGAAACACAGGGGCCGAACCCTACGAGCAGTACTTC. Its protein is CASRRNTGAEPYEQYF. The gene calls are TRBV27 and TRBJ2-7; TRBD1 matches 7 bases. Germline-derived CDR1 and CDR2 are MNHEY and SMNVEV (reference sequence). Trimming removed 6 bases from V and 2 bases from J; junction bases left unmatched: 13. The length of the CDR3 is 16 residues.

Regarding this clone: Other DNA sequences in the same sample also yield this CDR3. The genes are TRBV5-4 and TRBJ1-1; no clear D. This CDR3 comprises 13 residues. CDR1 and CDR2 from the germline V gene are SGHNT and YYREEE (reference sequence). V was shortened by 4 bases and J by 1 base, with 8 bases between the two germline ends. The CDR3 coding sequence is TGTGCCAGCAGCGCGGGCCAGAACACTGAAGCTTTCTTT. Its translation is CASSAGQNTEAFF.

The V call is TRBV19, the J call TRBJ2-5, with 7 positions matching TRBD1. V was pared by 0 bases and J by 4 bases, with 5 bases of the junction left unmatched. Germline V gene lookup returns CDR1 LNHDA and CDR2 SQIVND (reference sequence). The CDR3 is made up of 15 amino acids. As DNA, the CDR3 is TGTGCCAGTAGTATAGAAGGGGGCCACGGAGAGACCCAGTACTTC. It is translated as CASSIEGGHGETQYF.

CDR3 in amino acids: CASSKAGDGYEQYF. In DNA, the CDR3 is TGTGCCAGCAGTAAAGCGGGAGACGGGTACGAGCAGTACTTC. The gene calls are TRBV6-5 and TRBJ2-7; TRBD2 agrees at 8 bases. CDR3 length equals 14 residues. The trim removed 5 bases at V and 4 bases at J, leaving 7 bases unmatched. Germline V gives CDR1 MNHEY, CDR2 SVGAGI.

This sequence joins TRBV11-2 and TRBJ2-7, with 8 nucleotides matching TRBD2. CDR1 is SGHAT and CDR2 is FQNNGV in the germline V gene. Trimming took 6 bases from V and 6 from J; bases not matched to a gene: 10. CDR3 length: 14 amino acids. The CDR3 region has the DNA TGTGCCAGCAGTCGCAGCGGGAGCGCATTCGAGCAGTACTTC. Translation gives CASSRSGSAFEQYF.

This CDR3 reads CASSPGLMNTGELFF. In DNA, the CDR3 is TGTGCCAGCAGCCCGGGACTTATGAACACCGGGGAGCTGTTTTTT. This rearrangement joins TRBV7-2 to TRBJ2-2, with a tentative D call TRBD2 (6 bases). This CDR3 is 15 amino acids long. With 5 bases removed from V and 1 base from J, the gap between germline ends came to 11 bases. In germline, CDR1 is SGHTA, CDR2 FQGNSA.

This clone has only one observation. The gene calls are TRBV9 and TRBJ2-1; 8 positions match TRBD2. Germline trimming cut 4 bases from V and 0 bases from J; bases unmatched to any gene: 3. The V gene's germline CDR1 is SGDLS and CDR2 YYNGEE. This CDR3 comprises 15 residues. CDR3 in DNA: TGTGCCAGCAGCCCCGGGACTAGCTCCTACAATGAGCAGTTCTTC. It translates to CASSPGTSSYNEQFF.

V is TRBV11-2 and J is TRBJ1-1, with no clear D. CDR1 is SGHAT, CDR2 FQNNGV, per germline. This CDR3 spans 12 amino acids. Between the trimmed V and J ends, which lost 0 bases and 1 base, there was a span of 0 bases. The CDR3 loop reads CASSLENTEAFF. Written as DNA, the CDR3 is TGTGCCAGCAGCTTAGAGAACACTGAAGCTTTCTTT.

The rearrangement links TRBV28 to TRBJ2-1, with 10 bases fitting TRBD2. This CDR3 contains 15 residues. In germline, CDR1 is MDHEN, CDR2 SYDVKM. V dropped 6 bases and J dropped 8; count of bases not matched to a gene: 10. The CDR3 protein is CASRQGRLAGYEQFF. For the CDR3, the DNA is TGTGCCAGCAGGCAGGGACGACTAGCGGGTTATGAGCAGTTCTTC.

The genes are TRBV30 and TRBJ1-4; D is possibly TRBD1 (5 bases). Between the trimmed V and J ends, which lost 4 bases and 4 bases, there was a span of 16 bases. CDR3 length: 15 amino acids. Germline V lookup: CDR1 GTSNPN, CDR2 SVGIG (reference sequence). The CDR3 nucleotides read TGTGCCTGGACGACAGTACGATCCGATAATGAAAAACTGTTTTTT. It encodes CAWTTVRSDNEKLFF.

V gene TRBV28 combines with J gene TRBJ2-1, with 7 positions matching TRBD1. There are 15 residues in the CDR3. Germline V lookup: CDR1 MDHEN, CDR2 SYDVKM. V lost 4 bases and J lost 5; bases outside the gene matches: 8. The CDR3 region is CASSSHSGQDNEQFF. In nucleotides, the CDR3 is TGTGCCAGCAGTTCCCACTCTGGACAGGACAATGAGCAGTTCTTC.

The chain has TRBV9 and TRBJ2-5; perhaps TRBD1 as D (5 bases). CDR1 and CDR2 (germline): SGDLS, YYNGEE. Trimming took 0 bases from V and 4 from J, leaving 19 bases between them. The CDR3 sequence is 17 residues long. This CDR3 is CASSVGFLGQGRETQYF. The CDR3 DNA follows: TGTGCCAGCAGCGTAGGATTCTTGGGCCAGGGCCGAGAGACCCAGTACTTC.

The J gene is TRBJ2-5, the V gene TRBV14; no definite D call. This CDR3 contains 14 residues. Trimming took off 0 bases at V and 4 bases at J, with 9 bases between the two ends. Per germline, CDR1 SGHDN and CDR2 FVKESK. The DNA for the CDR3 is TGTGCCAGCAGCCAAGATGGTAACGGAGAGACCCAGTACTTC. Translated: CASSQDGNGETQYF.